This TCR beta chain emerged from a study of blood T cell repertoires in COVID-19. Overall study: Italy, Spain and the United States were the sources of the convalescent and acute COVID-19 samples. T cells, B-cell-depleted T cells, or PBMCs provided the cDNA or gDNA that served as material.

The CDR3 is 15 amino acids. V was trimmed by 3 bases and J by 2 bases, leaving 11 bases between them. Looked up from germline, CDR1 is MNHNY and CDR2 is SVGAGI (reference sequence). Profiled with immunoSEQ multiplex PCR; TCRdb holds only in-frame clones, not every one. The sample shows roughly 68,000 clones, roughly 80% of them seen only once. The sample was peripheral blood. The sequence came from a man in his forties or fifties with active COVID-19. The chain carries TRBV6-6 and TRBJ1-5; D unresolved. The CDR3: CASSYGASGNQPQHF. The CDR3 DNA reads TGTGCCAGCAGTTATGGCGCAAGCGGCAATCAGCCCCAGCATTTT.